The 31 T cell receptor beta chains presented below share a single source sample, sequenced in a study of shared clonotypes between healthy human individuals. Clones were read by immunoSEQ multiplex PCR, and TCRdb kept only the in-frame ones, dropping some. The sample has about 560,000 clones; just over 75% are singletons. Material: PBMCs. These receptors originate from a middle-aged woman in good health. Some clones in this sample may be carry-over from other donors' samples.

J is TRBJ2-6 and V is TRBV11-2; TRBD2 matches at 7 bases. The V and J ends lost 5 bases and 3 bases, in that order; junction bases with no gene match: 7. Germline lookup yields CDR1 SGHAT and CDR2 FQNNGV. The CDR3 length is 16 residues. The CDR3 reads CASSSGLDGGANVLTF. DNA for the CDR3: TGTGCCAGCAGCAGCGGACTAGACGGTGGGGCCAACGTCCTGACTTTC.

As concerns this clone: The sample carries other DNA sequences with the same CDR3. The chain has TRBV30 and TRBJ1-1, with D unclear. V was trimmed by 0 bases and J by 3 bases, leaving 11 bases between them. The CDR3 totals 14 residues. Per the germline V gene, CDR1 is GTSNPN and CDR2 is SVGIG (reference sequence). The CDR3 sequence is CAWSVSTGDTEAFF. Written as DNA, the CDR3 is TGTGCCTGGAGTGTATCCACCGGGGACACTGAAGCTTTCTTT.

This clone was seen once. A much bigger clone sits one base away, suggesting this may be a read error. This sample includes further DNA sequences coding for the same CDR3. CDR3 nucleotides: TGTGCCAGCAGCGTAGGGGATACGCAGTATTTT. It encodes CASSVGDTQYF. The V call is TRBV9, the J call TRBJ2-3; unclear D gene. Trimming removed 0 bases from V and 6 bases from J, with 2 bases in between. The V gene's germline CDR1 is SGDLS and CDR2 YYNGEE. The CDR3 covers 11 residues.

The gene calls are TRBV9 and TRBJ1-2; unclear D gene. CDR3 size: 11 residues. Per the germline V gene, CDR1 is SGDLS and CDR2 is YYNGEE. The ends were cut back, 7 bases at V and 1 base at J, with 5 bases in the middle. The CDR3 coding sequence is TGTGCCAGCGGAAATAACTATGGCTACACCTTC. Translation: CASGNNYGYTF.

The chain recombines TRBV7-9 with TRBJ2-5; perhaps D is TRBD1 or TRBD2 (7 bases each). This CDR3 contains 13 residues. Trimming took 10 bases from V and 5 from J, leaving 17 bases between them. Per the germline V gene, CDR1 is SEHNR and CDR2 is FQNEAQ (reference sequence). The CDR3 DNA follows: TGTGCCACCCAGGGAGGGGGCTGGGAGACCCAGTACTTC. It specifies CATQGGGWETQYF.

The chain links TRBV19 to TRBJ2-7, with D hard to call. CDR3 length: 15 residues. The V end was cut by 3 bases, the J end by 7 bases, with 19 bases between. The germline CDR1 and CDR2 sequences are LNHDA and SQIVND (reference sequence). CDR3 sequence reads: CASSIPGRPNQEQYF. In nucleotides, the CDR3 is TGTGCCAGTAGTATCCCGGGCCGGCCTAATCAAGAGCAGTACTTC. Full variable domain (remainder filled in from reference TRBV19 and TRBJ2-7): DGGITQSPKYLFRKEGQNVTLSCEQNLNHDAMYWYRQDPGQGLRLIYYSQIVNDFQKGDIAEGYSVSREKKESFPLTVTSAQKNPTAFYLCASSIPGRPNQEQYFGPGTRLTVT.

The rearrangement uses TRBV5-4 and TRBJ1-4; TRBD1 matches at 7 bases. The CDR3 has 15 amino acids. V lost 4 bases, J lost 4 bases, and 7 bases stayed unmatched. Germline-derived CDR1 and CDR2 are SGHNT and YYREEE (reference sequence). The CDR3 coding sequence is TGTGCCAGCAGCGCATCCGGGACAGATAATGAAAAACTGTTTTTT. Its translation is CASSASGTDNEKLFF.

The chain is built from TRBV10-2 and TRBJ2-3, with unresolved D. CDR1 WSHSY and CDR2 SAAADI come from the germline V gene. V gave up 0 bases and J gave up 5 bases, with 9 bases separating them. CDR3 length equals 14 residues. The CDR3 here is CASSESRVRDTQYF. The CDR3, as DNA: TGCGCCAGCAGTGAGTCCCGGGTCCGAGATACGCAGTATTTT.

The gene calls are TRBV18 and TRBJ2-3, with D possibly being TRBD1 (6 bases). This CDR3 region has 16 residues. Trimming stripped 6 bases from V and 1 base from J, with 17 bases between. Germline V gene lookup returns CDR1 KGHSH and CDR2 LQKENI. The CDR3 sequence: CASSRFDRRRTDTQYF. The CDR3 DNA reads as TGTGCCAGCTCCCGATTTGACAGGCGCCGCACAGATACGCAGTATTTT.

The chain has TRBV30 and TRBJ2-7; TRBD2 matches at 11 bases. The CDR3 runs to 17 residues. Germline V gene lookup returns CDR1 GTSNPN and CDR2 SVGIG (reference sequence). V lost 4 bases to trimming and J lost 4 bases; unmatched junction nucleotides: 15. CDR3 sequence reads: CAWILPLLAGELYEQYF. Written as DNA, the CDR3 is TGTGCCTGGATTCTCCCTCTACTAGCGGGAGAATTATACGAGCAGTACTTC. Filled out from reference TRBV30 and TRBJ2-7, the complete variable domain reads SQTIHQWPATLVQPVGSPLSLECTVEGTSNPNLYWYRQAAGRGLQLLFYSVGIGQISSEVPQNLSASRPQDRQFILSSKKLLLSDSGFYLCAWILPLLAGELYEQYFGPGTRLTVT.

The chain links TRBV4-2 to TRBJ2-7, with a possible D match to TRBD2 (5 bases). CDR3 size: 15 residues. The germline V and J ends were trimmed by 3 bases and 0 bases, with 12 bases remaining between them. The germline gives CDR1 LGHNA, CDR2 YNFKEQ. The CDR3 coding sequence is TGTGCCAGCAGCCATCCCCCCGGGATCTCCTACGAGCAGTACTTC. It is translated as CASSHPPGISYEQYF.

The rearrangement links TRBV14 to TRBJ1-5; D is unclear. Looked up from germline, CDR1 is SGHDN and CDR2 is FVKESK. Trimming shortened V by 4 bases and J by 3 bases, and 1 base separated the two germline ends. The CDR3 sequence is 11 residues long. The CDR3 spells CASSLNQPQHF. The CDR3 DNA reads TGTGCCAGCAGCCTCAATCAGCCCCAGCATTTT.

The chain links TRBV30 to TRBJ1-1; no firm D call. Trimming took off 2 bases at V and 6 bases at J, with 10 bases between the two ends. There are 12 residues in the CDR3. Germline CDR1 GTSNPN, CDR2 SVGIG (reference sequence). As DNA, the CDR3 is TGTGCCTGGAGTTGGGTGGCTGCTGAAGCTTTCTTT. This encodes CAWSWVAAEAFF.

The rearrangement uses TRBV14 and TRBJ2-1; 7 nucleotides match TRBD2. The length of the CDR3 is 15 residues. The germline gives CDR1 SGHDN, CDR2 FVKESK. V lost 4 bases to trimming and J lost 0 bases; unmatched junction nucleotides: 3. In DNA, the CDR3 is TGTGCCAGCAGCCTACTAGCGTTCTCCTACAATGAGCAGTTCTTC. Its protein is CASSLLAFSYNEQFF.

This clone was counted between two and nine times. The chain has TRBV28 and TRBJ1-3; 7 bases match TRBD1. V lost 3 bases and J lost 2; bases outside the gene matches: 4. The CDR3 sequence is 15 residues long. Germline V CDR1 and CDR2: MDHEN, SYDVKM. The CDR3 loop reads CASSLLQGTGNTIYF. CDR3 DNA: TGTGCCAGCAGTTTGCTACAGGGGACTGGAAACACCATATATTTT.

In its sample, this clone was seen a few times. This chain joins TRBV6-1 and TRBJ2-3, with TRBD1 identical over 8 bases. This CDR3 has 14 amino acids. Germline trimming cut 3 bases from V and 4 bases from J; bases unmatched to any gene: 3. Germline-derived CDR1 and CDR2 are MNHNS and SASEGT. Here the CDR3 DNA reads TGTGCCAGCAGTGACTCGACAGGGGCAGATACGCAGTATTTT. Translation: CASSDSTGADTQYF.

Comments on this clone: A far bigger clonotype differs at one base, so this is likely a read error. It is likely a read error, because the conserved phenylalanine at the end of the CDR3 is missing. V gene TRBV30 combines with J gene TRBJ2-7, with D possibly matching TRBD1 (6 bases). CDR1 and CDR2 from the germline V gene are GTSNPN and SVGIG (reference sequence). Trimming took 7 bases from V and 4 from J, leaving 14 bases between them. This CDR3 contains 12 residues. CDR3 DNA: TGTGCCTCAAGGACAGCATGGTACGAGCAGTACTCC. Its translation: CASRTAWYEQYS.

The chain is built from TRBV5-1 and TRBJ1-3, with 7 bases that match TRBD1. Germline values: CDR1 SGHRS, CDR2 YFSETQ. CDR3 length equals 15 residues. V lost 4 bases to trimming and J lost 0 bases; unmatched junction nucleotides: 4. DNA of the CDR3: TGCGCCAGCAGCCTGGGACAGATCTCTGGAAACACCATATATTTT. Translating it yields CASSLGQISGNTIYF.

The chain carries TRBV5-6 and TRBJ2-1; D gene uncertain. CDR3 length equals 15 residues. Trimming stripped 1 base from V and 0 bases from J, with 8 bases between. CDR1 is SGHDT, CDR2 YYEEEE, per germline. CDR3: CASSLFQSSYNEQFF. The CDR3, as DNA: TGTGCCAGCAGCTTGTTCCAGAGCTCCTACAATGAGCAGTTCTTC.

The chain combines TRBV6-4 with TRBJ1-1, with no clear D. Germline V gene data show CDR1 as MRHNA and CDR2 as SNTAGT. The CDR3 loop spans 14 amino acids. Trimming removed 1 base from V and 1 base from J, with 7 bases in between. For the CDR3, the DNA is TGTGCCAGCAGTGACTGTTCATCGAACACTGAAGCTTTCTTT. Translated, it gives CASSDCSSNTEAFF.

This chain connects TRBV21-1 to TRBJ1-5. TRBV21-1 is described as a pseudogene. The CDR3 has 11 amino acids. The CDR3 nucleotides read TGTGCCAGCAGCAAAGGTCAGCCCCAGCATTTT. Translated, it gives CASSKGQPQHF.

V usage is TRBV7-2 and J usage is TRBJ2-5, with TRBD2 identical over 14 bases. Trimming cost V 5 bases and J 5 bases; bases outside gene matches: 7. The CDR3 is 16 amino acids. Germline lookup yields CDR1 SGHTA and CDR2 FQGNSA. Here the CDR3 reads CASSQGLAGEGETQYF. In DNA form, the CDR3 reads TGTGCCAGCAGCCAGGGACTAGCGGGAGAGGGTGAGACCCAGTACTTC.

The V gene is TRBV9, the J gene TRBJ2-5; no definite D call. The germline V and J ends were trimmed by 1 base and 2 bases, with 6 bases remaining between them. Germline V gene sequence: CDR1 SGDLS, CDR2 YYNGEE. The CDR3 sequence is 13 residues long. Here the CDR3 reads CASSVRPQETQYF. The CDR3 region has the DNA TGTGCCAGCAGCGTAAGACCTCAAGAGACCCAGTACTTC. Full variable domain (remainder filled in from reference TRBV9 and TRBJ2-5): DSGVTQTPKHLITATGQRVTLRCSPRSGDLSVYWYQQSLDQGLQFLIQYYNGEERAKGNILERFSAQQFPDLHSELNLSSLELGDSALYFCASSVRPQETQYFGPGTRLLVL.

The V and J genes are TRBV5-1 and TRBJ2-7, with D perhaps given as TRBD1 or TRBD2 (5 bases each). V was cut by 3 bases and J by 2 bases, with 9 bases left in between. CDR3 length equals 13 residues. Germline V CDR1 and CDR2: SGHRS, YFSETQ. Written as DNA, the CDR3 is TGCGCCAGCAGCTCCCGGGACCCCTACGAGCAGTACTTC. It codes for CASSSRDPYEQYF. Together with reference TRBV5-1 and TRBJ2-7, the CDR3 gives the full variable domain: KAGVTQTPRYLIKTRGQQVTLSCSPISGHRSVSWYQQTPGQGLQFLFEYFSETQRNKGNFPGRFSGRQFSNSRSEMNVSTLELGDSALYLCASSSRDPYEQYFGPGTRLTVT.

CDR3 protein: CASRRDMNTEAFF. CDR3 in DNA: TGTGCCAGCAGACGGGACATGAACACTGAAGCTTTCTTT. The chain combines TRBV5-4 with TRBJ1-1, with D possibly matching TRBD1 (6 bases). The germline CDR1 and CDR2 sequences are SGHNT and YYREEE (reference sequence). V gave up 5 bases and J gave up 0 bases, with 8 bases separating them. This CDR3 comprises 13 residues. The full variable domain, completed using reference TRBV5-4 and TRBJ1-1, is ETGVTQSPTHLIKTRGQQVTLRCSSQSGHNTVSWYQQALGQGPQFIFQYYREEENGRGNFPPRFSGLQFPNYSSELNVNALELDDSALYLCASRRDMNTEAFFGQGTRLTVV.

Notes on this clone: Other DNA sequences in the same sample also yield this CDR3. This chain connects TRBV10-3 to TRBJ2-7; 7 bases agree with TRBD2. The length of the CDR3 is 13 residues. Trimming cost V 8 bases and J 0 bases; bases outside gene matches: 4. Germline V gene data show CDR1 as ENHRY and CDR2 as SYGVKD. CDR3 sequence (DNA): TGTGCCATCGGCGGGAGTGGCTCCTACGAGCAGTACTTC. Its translation: CAIGGSGSYEQYF.

Note on this clone: Germline is not matched at one junction end, which may reflect a read error. The chain couples TRBV28 to TRBJ1-5, with no clear D. This CDR3 contains 13 residues. The germline gives CDR1 MDHEN, CDR2 SYDVKM. Written as DNA, the CDR3 is TGTGCCAGCAGTCGGACGGTCAATCGGCCCCAGCATTTT. The encoded protein is CASSRTVNRPQHF.

Only one count was recorded for this clone. This chain uses TRBV18 with TRBJ2-1, with D tentatively TRBD1 (5 bases). V was shortened by 0 bases and J by 0 bases, with 12 bases between the two germline ends. CDR3 length: 17 residues. Germline lookup yields CDR1 KGHSH and CDR2 LQKENI. DNA for the CDR3: TGTGCCAGCTCACCACCGATAAAGGGGTTCTCCTACAATGAGCAGTTCTTC. It is translated as CASSPPIKGFSYNEQFF.

In DNA form, the CDR3 reads TGCGCCAGCAGCTTGACAGGGGACCCGGTAATGCGCTACAATGAGCAGTTCTTC. It specifies CASSLTGDPVMRYNEQFF. The genes are TRBV5-1 and TRBJ2-1; 7 bases line up with TRBD1. Per the germline V gene, CDR1 is SGHRS and CDR2 is YFSETQ. This CDR3 region has 18 residues. Germline trimming cut 1 base from V and 3 bases from J; bases unmatched to any gene: 13. The variable domain in full, completed from reference TRBV5-1 and TRBJ2-1, reads KAGVTQTPRYLIKTRGQQVTLSCSPISGHRSVSWYQQTPGQGLQFLFEYFSETQRNKGNFPGRFSGRQFSNSRSEMNVSTLELGDSALYLCASSLTGDPVMRYNEQFFGPGTRLTVL.

The V gene is TRBV7-2, the J gene TRBJ2-7; 8 nucleotides agree with TRBD2. This CDR3 contains 16 residues. Per germline, CDR1 SGHTA and CDR2 FQGNSA. V lost 5 bases, J lost 2 bases, and 11 bases stayed unmatched. CDR3 DNA: TGTGCCAGCAGCGGAGGGCTCGGGAGGGATGCCTACGAGCAGTACTTC. Translating it yields CASSGGLGRDAYEQYF.

The chain is built from TRBV5-5 and TRBJ2-7, with TRBD1 identical over 11 bases. Per germline, CDR1 SGHKS and CDR2 YYEKEE (reference sequence). The CDR3 consists of 15 residues. V lost 3 bases, J lost 5 bases, and 7 bases stayed unmatched. CDR3 amino acids: CASSSLPGQGDEQYF. In DNA, the CDR3 is TGTGCCAGCAGCTCCCTCCCGGGACAGGGGGACGAGCAGTACTTC.